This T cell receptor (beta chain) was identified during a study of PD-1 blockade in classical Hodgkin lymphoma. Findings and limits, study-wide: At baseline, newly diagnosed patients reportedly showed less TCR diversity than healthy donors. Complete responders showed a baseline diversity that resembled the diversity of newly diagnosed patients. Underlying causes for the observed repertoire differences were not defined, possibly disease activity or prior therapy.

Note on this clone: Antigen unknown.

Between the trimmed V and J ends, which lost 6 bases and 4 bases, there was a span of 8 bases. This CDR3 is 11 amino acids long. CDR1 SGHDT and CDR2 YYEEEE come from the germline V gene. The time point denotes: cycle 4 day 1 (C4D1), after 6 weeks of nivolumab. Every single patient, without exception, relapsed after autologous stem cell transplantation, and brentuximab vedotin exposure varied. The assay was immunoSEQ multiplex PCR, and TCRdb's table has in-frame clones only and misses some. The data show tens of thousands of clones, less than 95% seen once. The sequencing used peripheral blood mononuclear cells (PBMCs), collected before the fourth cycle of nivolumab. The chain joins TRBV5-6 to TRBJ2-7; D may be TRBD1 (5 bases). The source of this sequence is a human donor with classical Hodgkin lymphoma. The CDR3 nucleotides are TGTGCCAGCAACGGACAATACGAGCAGTACTTC. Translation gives CASNGQYEQYF.